One T cell receptor (beta chain) is described in this entry. Some clones are missing from TCRdb's copy, which holds only in-frame ones; the method was immunoSEQ multiplex PCR. Counted here are 45,000 to 55,000 clones, around two thirds occurring once; the ten biggest clones make up about 15%. This record comes from a study of PD-1 blockade in classical Hodgkin lymphoma. Every patient was affected by relapse after autologous stem cell transplantation, while exposure to brentuximab vedotin was not uniform. This clonotype was sampled from a human donor with classical Hodgkin lymphoma. This specimen consisted of peripheral blood mononuclear cells (PBMCs), obtained before the second cycle of nivolumab.

CDR3 in amino acids: CASSLGDIEQYF. The DNA for the CDR3 is TGTGCCAGCAGCTTGGGGGACATCGAGCAGTACTTC. This chain connects TRBV5-8 to TRBJ2-7; maybe TRBD1 (6 bases). The CDR3 sequence is 12 residues long. Trimming left V 0 bases short and J 6 bases short, with 7 bases between. The germline V gene has CDR1 SGHTS and CDR2 YDEGEE.